The sequence of this TCR beta chain was determined in a study of identical twins. Findings and limits, study-wide: Abundant cord blood beta clonotypes carried fewer insertions; memory repertoires showed none. Donors were not followed over many years; analysis was cross-sectional. With beta out-of-frame sequences, excess sharing by twins was weaker.

Points on this clonotype: Its antigen is not known.

Through template switching, a universal primer site was introduced, and the cDNA contained unique molecular identifiers. TCRdb analysed the 5' RACE reads with MiXCR anew, one entry per CDR3 protein. The table includes 1.5 million or so distinct CDR3 sequences, about 32% detected once. The sequenced sample consisted of cord blood. This TCR came from a newborn girl in good health.

In DNA, the CDR3 is TGCGCCAGCAGGGAGATCGGGACGGTGAACACTGAAGCTTTCTTT. This gives the protein CASREIGTVNTEAFF. The rearrangement uses TRBV10-2 and TRBJ1-1; possibly TRBD1 for D (5 bases). The CDR3 is made up of 15 amino acids. Germline V CDR1 and CDR2: WSHSY, SAAADI. Trimming removed 6 bases at V and 0 bases at J, with 14 bases between.